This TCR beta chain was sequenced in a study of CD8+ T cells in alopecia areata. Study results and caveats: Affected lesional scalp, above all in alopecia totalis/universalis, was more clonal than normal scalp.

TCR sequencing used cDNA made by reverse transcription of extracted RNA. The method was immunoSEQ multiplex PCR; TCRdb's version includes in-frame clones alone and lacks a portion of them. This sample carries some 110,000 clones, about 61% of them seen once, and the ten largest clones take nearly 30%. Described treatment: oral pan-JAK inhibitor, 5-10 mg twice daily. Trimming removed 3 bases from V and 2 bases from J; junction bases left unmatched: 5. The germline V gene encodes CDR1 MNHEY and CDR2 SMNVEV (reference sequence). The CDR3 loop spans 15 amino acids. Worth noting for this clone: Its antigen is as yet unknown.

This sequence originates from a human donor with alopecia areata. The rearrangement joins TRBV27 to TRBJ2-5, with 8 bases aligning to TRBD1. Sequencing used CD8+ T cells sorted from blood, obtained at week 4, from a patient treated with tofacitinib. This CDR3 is CASSLGQDEQETQYF. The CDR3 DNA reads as TGTGCCAGCAGTTTGGGACAGGATGAACAAGAGACCCAGTACTTC.